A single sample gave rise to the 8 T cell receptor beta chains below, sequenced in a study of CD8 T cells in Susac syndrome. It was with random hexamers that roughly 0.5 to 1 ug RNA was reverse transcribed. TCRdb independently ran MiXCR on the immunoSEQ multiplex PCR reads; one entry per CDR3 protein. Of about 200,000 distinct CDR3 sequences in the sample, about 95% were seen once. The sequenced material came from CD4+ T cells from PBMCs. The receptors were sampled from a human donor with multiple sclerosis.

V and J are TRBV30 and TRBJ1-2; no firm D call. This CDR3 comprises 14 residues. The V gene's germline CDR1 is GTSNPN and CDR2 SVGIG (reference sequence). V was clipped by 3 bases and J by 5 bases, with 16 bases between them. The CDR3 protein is CAWSFLGLTYGYTF. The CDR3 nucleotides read TGTGCCTGGAGCTTCCTCGGGCTTACGTATGGCTACACCTTC.

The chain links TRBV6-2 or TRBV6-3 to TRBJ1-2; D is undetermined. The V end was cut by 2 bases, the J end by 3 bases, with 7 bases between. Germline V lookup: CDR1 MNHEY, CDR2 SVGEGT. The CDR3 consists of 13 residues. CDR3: CASSYQGHYGYTF. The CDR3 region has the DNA TGTGCCAGCAGTTACCAAGGACACTATGGCTACACCTTC.

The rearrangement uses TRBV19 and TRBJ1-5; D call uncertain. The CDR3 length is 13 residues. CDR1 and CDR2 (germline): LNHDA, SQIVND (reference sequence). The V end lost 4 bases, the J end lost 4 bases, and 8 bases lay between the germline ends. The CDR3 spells CASSRSANQPQHF. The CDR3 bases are TGTGCCAGTAGTAGAAGCGCGAATCAGCCCCAGCATTTT.

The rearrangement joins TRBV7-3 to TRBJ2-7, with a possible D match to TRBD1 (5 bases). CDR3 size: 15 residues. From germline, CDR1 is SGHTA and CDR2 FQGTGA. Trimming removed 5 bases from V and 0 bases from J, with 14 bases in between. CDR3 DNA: TGTGCCAGCAGCATCCATCAGGGAAGCTCCTACGAGCAGTACTTC. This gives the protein CASSIHQGSSYEQYF.

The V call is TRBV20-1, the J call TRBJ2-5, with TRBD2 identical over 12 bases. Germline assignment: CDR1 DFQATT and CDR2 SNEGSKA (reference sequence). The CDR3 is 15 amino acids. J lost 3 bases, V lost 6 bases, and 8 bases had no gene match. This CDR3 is CSAPASGGGEETQYF. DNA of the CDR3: TGCAGTGCGCCGGCTAGCGGGGGGGGAGAAGAGACCCAGTACTTC.

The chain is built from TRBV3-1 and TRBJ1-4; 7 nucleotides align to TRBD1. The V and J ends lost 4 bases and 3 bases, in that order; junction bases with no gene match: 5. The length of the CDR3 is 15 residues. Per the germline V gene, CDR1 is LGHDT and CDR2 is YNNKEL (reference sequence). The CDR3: CASSPPGQSNEKLFF. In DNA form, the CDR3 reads TGTGCCAGCAGCCCCCCGGGACAGTCTAATGAAAAACTGTTTTTT.

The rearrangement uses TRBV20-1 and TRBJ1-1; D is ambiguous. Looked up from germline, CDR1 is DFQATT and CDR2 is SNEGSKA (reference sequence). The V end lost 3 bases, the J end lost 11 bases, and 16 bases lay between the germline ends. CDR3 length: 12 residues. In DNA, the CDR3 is TGCAGTGCTAGCGGACTCCTTCTTAAGGCTTTCTTT. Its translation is CSASGLLLKAFF.

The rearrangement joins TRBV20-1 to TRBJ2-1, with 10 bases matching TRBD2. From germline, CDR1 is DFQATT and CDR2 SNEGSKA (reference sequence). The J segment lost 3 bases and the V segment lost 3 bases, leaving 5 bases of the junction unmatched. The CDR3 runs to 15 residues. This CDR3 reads CSARPLAGVYNEQFF. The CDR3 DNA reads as TGCAGTGCTAGGCCTCTAGCGGGAGTCTACAATGAGCAGTTCTTC.